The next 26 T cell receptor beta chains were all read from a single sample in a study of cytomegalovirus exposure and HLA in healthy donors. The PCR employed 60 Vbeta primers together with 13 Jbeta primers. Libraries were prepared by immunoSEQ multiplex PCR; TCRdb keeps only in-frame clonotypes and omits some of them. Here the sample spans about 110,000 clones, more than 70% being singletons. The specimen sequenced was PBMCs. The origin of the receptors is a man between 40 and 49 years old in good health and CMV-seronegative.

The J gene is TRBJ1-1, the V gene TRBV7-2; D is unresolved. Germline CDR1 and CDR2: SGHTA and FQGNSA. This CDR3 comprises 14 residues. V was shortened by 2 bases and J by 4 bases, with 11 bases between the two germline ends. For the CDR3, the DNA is TGTGCCAGCAGCTTATGGGCAGACGGCACTGAAGCTTTCTTT. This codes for CASSLWADGTEAFF.

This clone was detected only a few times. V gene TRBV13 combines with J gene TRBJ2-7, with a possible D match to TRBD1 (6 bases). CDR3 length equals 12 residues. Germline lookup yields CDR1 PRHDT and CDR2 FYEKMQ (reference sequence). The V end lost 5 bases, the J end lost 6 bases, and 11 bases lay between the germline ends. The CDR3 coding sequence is TGTGCCAGCAGCGCCTTCAGGGGCGAGCAGTACTTC. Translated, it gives CASSAFRGEQYF.

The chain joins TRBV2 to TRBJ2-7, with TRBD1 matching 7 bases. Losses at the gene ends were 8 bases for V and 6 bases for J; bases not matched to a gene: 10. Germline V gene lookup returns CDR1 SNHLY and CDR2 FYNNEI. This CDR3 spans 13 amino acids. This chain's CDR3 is CASVKTGPGEQYF. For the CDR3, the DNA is TGTGCCAGCGTCAAGACAGGGCCCGGCGAGCAGTACTTC.

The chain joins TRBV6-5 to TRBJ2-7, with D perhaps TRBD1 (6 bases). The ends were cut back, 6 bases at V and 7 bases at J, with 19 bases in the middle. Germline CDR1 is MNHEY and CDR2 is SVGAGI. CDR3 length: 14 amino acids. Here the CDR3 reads CASSSGQGMREQYF. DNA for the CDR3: TGTGCCAGCAGCTCGGGACAAGGAATGCGAGAGCAGTACTTC.

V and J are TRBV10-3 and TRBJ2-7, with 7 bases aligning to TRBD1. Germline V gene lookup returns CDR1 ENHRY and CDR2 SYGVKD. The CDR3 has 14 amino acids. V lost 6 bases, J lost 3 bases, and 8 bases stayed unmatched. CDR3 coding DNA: TGTGCCATCAGAGCCCGGGACAGCAACTACGAGCAGTACTTC. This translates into CAIRARDSNYEQYF.

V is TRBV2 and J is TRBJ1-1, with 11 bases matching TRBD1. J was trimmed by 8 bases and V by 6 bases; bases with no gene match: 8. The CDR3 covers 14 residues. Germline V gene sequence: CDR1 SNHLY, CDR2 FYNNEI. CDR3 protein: CASRLRGQGGEAFF. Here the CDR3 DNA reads TGTGCCAGCAGATTACGGGGACAGGGGGGGGAAGCTTTCTTT.

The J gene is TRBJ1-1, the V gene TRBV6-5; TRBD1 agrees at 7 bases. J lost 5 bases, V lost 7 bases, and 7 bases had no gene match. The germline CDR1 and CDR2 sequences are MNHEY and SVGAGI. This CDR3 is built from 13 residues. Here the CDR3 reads CASTQGVGTEAFF. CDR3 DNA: TGTGCCAGCACCCAGGGGGTTGGGACTGAAGCTTTCTTT.

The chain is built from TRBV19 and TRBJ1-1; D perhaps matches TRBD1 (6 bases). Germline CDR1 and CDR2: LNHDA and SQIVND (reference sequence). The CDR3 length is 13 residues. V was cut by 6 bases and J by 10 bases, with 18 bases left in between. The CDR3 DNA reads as TGTGCCAGTAGATCGGACAGTCGCACGGGAGCTTTCTTT. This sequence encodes CASRSDSRTGAFF.

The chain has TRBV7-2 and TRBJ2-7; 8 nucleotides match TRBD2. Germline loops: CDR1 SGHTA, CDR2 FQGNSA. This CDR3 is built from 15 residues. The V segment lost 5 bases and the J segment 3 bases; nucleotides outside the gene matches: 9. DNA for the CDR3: TGTGCCAGCAGCGTTCGAGAGCGGGGGTACTACGAGCAGTACTTC. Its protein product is CASSVRERGYYEQYF.

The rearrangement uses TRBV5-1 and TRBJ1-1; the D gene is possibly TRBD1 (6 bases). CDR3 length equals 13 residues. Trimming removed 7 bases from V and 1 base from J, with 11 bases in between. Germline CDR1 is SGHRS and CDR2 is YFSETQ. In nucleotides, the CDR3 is TGCGCCAGCGGAAAGACAGGGAACACTGAAGCTTTCTTT. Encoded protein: CASGKTGNTEAFF.

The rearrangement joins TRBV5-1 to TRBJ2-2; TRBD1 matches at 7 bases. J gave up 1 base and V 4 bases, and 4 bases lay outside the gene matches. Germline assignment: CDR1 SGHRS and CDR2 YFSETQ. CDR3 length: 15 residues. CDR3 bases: TGCGCCAGCAGCCTGAGGGGGCAGAACACCGGGGAGCTGTTTTTT. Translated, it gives CASSLRGQNTGELFF.

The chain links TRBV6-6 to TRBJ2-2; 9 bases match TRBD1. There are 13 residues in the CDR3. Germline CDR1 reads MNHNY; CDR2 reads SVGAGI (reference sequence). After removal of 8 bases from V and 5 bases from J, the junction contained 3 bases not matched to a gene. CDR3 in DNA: TGTGCCAGCGGGACAGGGAGTACCGGGGAGCTGTTTTTT. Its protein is CASGTGSTGELFF.

Here the CDR3 DNA reads TGTGCCAGCAGCACAGGGGGGTATGGAAACACCATATATTTT. Translated, it gives CASSTGGYGNTIYF. The chain uses TRBV7-9 and TRBJ1-3, with 8 bases lining up with TRBD1. Losses at the gene ends were 5 bases for V and 3 bases for J; bases not matched to a gene: 3. The CDR3 contains 14 residues. Germline V gene sequence: CDR1 SEHNR, CDR2 FQNEAQ (reference sequence).

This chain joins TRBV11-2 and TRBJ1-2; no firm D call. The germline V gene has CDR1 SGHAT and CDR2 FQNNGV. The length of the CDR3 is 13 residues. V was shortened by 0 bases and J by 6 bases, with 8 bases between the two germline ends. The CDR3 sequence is CASSLDRLDGYTF. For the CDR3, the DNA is TGTGCCAGCAGCTTAGATCGGTTAGATGGCTACACCTTC.

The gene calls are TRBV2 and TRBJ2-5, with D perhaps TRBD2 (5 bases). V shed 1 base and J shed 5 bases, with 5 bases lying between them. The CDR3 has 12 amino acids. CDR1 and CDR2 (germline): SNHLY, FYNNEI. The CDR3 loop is CASSEGGETQYF. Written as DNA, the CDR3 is TGTGCCAGCAGTGAAGGAGGGGAGACCCAGTACTTC.

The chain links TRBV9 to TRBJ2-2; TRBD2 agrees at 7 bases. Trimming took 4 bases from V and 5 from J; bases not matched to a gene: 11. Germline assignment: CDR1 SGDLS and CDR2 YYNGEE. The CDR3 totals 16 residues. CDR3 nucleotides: TGTGCCAGCAGCCTCCGACGCGGGGGTGGAACCGGGGAGCTGTTTTTT. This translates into CASSLRRGGGTGELFF.

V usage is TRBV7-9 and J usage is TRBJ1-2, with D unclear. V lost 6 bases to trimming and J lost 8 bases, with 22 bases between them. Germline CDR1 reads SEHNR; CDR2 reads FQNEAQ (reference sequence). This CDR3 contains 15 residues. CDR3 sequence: CASSSRNAGSRGYTF. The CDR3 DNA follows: TGTGCCAGCAGTTCCCGTAACGCGGGGTCCCGAGGCTACACCTTC.

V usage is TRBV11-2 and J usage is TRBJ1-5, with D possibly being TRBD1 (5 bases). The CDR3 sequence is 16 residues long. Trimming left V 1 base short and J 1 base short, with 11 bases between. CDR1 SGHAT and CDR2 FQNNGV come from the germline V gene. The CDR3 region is CASSLVAGESNQPQHF. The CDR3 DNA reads TGTGCCAGCAGCTTAGTTGCGGGGGAGAGCAATCAGCCCCAGCATTTT. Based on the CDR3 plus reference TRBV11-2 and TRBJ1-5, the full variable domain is EAGVAQSPRYKIIEKRQSVAFWCNPISGHATLYWYQQILGQGPKLLIQFQNNGVVDDSQLPKDRFSAERLKGVDSTLKIQPAKLEDSAVYLCASSLVAGESNQPQHFGDGTRLSIL.

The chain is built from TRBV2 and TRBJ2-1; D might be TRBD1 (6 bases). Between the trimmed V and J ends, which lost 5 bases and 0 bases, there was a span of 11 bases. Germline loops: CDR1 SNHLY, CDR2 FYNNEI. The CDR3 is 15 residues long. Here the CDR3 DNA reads TGTGCCAGCAGTCCAGGGGCGCTCTCCTACAATGAGCAGTTCTTC. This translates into CASSPGALSYNEQFF.

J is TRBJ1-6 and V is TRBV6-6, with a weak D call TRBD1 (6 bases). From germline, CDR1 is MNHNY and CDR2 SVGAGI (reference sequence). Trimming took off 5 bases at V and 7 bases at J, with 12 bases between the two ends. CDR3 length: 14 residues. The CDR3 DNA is TGTGCCAGCAGTCGACAGGACCAAAATTCACCCCTCCACTTT. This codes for CASSRQDQNSPLHF.

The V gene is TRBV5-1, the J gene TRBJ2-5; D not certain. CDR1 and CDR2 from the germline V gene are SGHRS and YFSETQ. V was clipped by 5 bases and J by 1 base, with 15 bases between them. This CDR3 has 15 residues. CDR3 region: CASSSNSLLQETQYF. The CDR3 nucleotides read TGCGCCAGCAGTTCCAACTCCCTCCTCCAAGAGACCCAGTACTTC.

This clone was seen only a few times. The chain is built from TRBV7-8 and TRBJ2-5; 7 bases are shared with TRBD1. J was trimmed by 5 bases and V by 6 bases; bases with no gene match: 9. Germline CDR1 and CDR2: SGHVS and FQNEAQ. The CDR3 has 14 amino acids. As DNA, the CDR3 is TGTGCCAGCAGACTAGGGGGCGTTGGGGAGACCCAGTACTTC. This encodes CASRLGGVGETQYF.

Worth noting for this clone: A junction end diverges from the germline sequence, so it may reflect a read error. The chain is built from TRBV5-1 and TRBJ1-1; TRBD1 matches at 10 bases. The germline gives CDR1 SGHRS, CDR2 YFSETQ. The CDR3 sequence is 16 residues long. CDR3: CAGSSSPTGGETEAFF. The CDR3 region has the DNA TGCGCCGGCAGCTCTAGCCCGACAGGGGGCGAGACTGAAGCTTTCTTT.

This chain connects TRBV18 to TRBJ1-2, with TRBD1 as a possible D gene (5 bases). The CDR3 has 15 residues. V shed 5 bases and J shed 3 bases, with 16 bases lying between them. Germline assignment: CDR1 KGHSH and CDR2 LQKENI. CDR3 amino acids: CASSGSGGLHYGYTF. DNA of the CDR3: TGTGCCAGCTCAGGCTCGGGGGGTCTGCACTATGGCTACACCTTC.

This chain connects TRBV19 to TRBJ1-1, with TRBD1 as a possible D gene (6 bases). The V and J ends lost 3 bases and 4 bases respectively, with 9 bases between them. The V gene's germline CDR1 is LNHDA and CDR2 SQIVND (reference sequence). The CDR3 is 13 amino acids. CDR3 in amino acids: CASSITGSTEAFF. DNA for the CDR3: TGTGCCAGTAGTATCACAGGGTCCACTGAAGCTTTCTTT. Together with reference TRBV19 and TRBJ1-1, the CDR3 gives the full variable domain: DGGITQSPKYLFRKEGQNVTLSCEQNLNHDAMYWYRQDPGQGLRLIYYSQIVNDFQKGDIAEGYSVSREKKESFPLTVTSAQKNPTAFYLCASSITGSTEAFFGQGTRLTVV.

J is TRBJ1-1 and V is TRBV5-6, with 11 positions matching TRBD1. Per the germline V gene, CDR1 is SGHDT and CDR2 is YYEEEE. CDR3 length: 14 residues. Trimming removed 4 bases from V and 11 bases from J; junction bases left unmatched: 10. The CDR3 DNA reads TGTGCCAGCAGCCGCACCGGGACAGGGGGACAGGCTTTCTTT. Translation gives CASSRTGTGGQAFF.